A single sample gave rise to the 5 T cell receptor beta chains below, sequenced in a study of naive and memory T cell subsets. Amplification of ligated cDNA took four PCR rounds with SP2 and nested alpha and beta constant primers. TCRdb redid the calling of the 5' RACE reads with MiXCR, one entry per CDR3 protein. The table shows over 50,000 distinct CDR3 sequences, with about 8.3% occurring only once. TCR cDNA received a 3' ligated oligonucleotide that carried a UMI. These receptors were collected from a female donor in good health.

This clonotype was counted only a few times. The chain carries TRBV11-2 and TRBJ2-7, with unresolved D. Germline V lookup: CDR1 SGHAT, CDR2 FQNNGV. The ends were cut back, 1 base at V and 7 bases at J, with 8 bases in the middle. The CDR3 has 12 amino acids. The CDR3, as DNA: TGTGCCAGCAGCTTAGTATCCTCTGAGCAGTACTTC. This gives the protein CASSLVSSEQYF.

The chain links TRBV11-1 to TRBJ2-3; D possibly matches TRBD1 or TRBD2 (6 bases each). Trimming removed 2 bases at V and 5 bases at J, with 14 bases between. Germline CDR1 SGHAT, CDR2 FQDESV (reference sequence). The CDR3 runs to 15 residues. This CDR3 reads CASSLFPGAQDTQYF. Here the CDR3 DNA reads TGTGCCAGCAGCTTATTTCCGGGGGCGCAAGATACGCAGTATTTT.

At least ten counts were recorded for this clonotype. V and J are TRBV18 and TRBJ1-5; no clear D gene. The CDR3 covers 13 residues. The germline V and J ends were trimmed by 3 bases and 0 bases, with 3 bases remaining between them. Germline loops: CDR1 KGHSH, CDR2 LQKENI. The CDR3 DNA follows: TGTGCCAGCTCACCTAATAGCAATCAGCCCCAGCATTTT. Its translation: CASSPNSNQPQHF.

A note on this clonotype: A read error is possible here, since a much larger clone lies one base away. The V gene is TRBV7-2, the J gene TRBJ1-3; D is unresolved. This CDR3 spans 14 amino acids. Germline loops: CDR1 SGHTA, CDR2 FQGNSA. The CDR3 reads CVSSLASGRNTIYF. In nucleotides, the CDR3 is TGTGTCAGCAGCTTAGCTTCAGGTCGAAACACCATATATTTT.

At least ten counts were recorded for this clonotype. In this CDR3 the conserved last residue, phenylalanine or tryptophan, is missing, so a read error is likely. The DNA is omitted, as the CDR3 cannot be located on it reliably, and the CDR3 follows TCRdb's listing. The chain combines TRBV7-8 with TRBJ1-5. The CDR3 is 8 residues long, ends included. From germline, CDR1 is SGHVS and CDR2 FQNEAQ. CDR3: CASSSPPL.